The next 5 T cell receptor beta chains were all read from a single sample in a study of technical replicates of blood from a few donors. This table comes from immunoSEQ multiplex PCR, and its TCRdb copy is limited to in-frame clones, with some not included. The table lists under 85,000 clones, 91% of them singletons. The specimen sequenced was T cells isolated from PBMCs. Receptors were obtained from a human donor in good health. Some clones in this sample may be carry-over from other donors' samples.

V is TRBV27 and J is TRBJ1-4; no definite D call. Per germline, CDR1 MNHEY and CDR2 SMNVEV (reference sequence). V lost 2 bases and J lost 6, with 7 bases in between. The length of the CDR3 is 13 residues. CDR3 nucleotide sequence: TGTGCCAGCAGTTTAGCCCAGTATGAAAAACTGTTTTTT. This gives the protein CASSLAQYEKLFF. The full variable domain, rest sourced from reference TRBV27 and TRBJ1-4, is EAQVTQNPRYLITVTGKKLTVTCSQNMNHEYMSWYRQDPGLGLRQIYYSMNVEVTDKGDVPEGYKVSRKEKRNFPLILESPSPNQTSLYFCASSLAQYEKLFFGSGTQLSVL.

The gene calls are TRBV19 and TRBJ2-7; 8 nucleotides align to TRBD2. The germline CDR1 and CDR2 sequences are LNHDA and SQIVND (reference sequence). The CDR3 is made up of 13 amino acids. V trimming: 6 bases; J trimming: 3 bases; junction bases outside the gene matches: 4. The CDR3 coding sequence is TGTGCCAGTAGCAGGACTAGCAGCTACGAGCAGTACTTC. Amino acids: CASSRTSSYEQYF.

The gene calls are TRBV10-2 and TRBJ2-1; TRBD1 agrees at 11 bases. Germline CDR1 reads WSHSY; CDR2 reads SAAADI. The junction had 15 bases not matched to a gene; V was cut back by 4 bases and J by 7 bases. This CDR3 spans 18 amino acids. CDR3 sequence (DNA): TGCGCCAGCAGTGCGAACCCGAGGACAGGGGGCCCAAGGAATGAGCAGTTCTTC. Translation gives CASSANPRTGGPRNEQFF.

This chain links TRBV10-2 with TRBJ2-3; D might be TRBD1 (6 bases). This CDR3 is 14 amino acids long. Trimming took 5 bases from V and 0 from J, leaving 9 bases between them. Germline CDR1 WSHSY, CDR2 SAAADI. The CDR3 sequence: CASSHDRSTDTQYF. CDR3 nucleotide sequence: TGCGCCAGCAGTCACGACAGGAGCACAGATACGCAGTATTTT.

This chain joins TRBV14 and TRBJ2-2, with 13 positions matching TRBD2. This CDR3 has 14 amino acids. The V gene's germline CDR1 is SGHDN and CDR2 FVKESK. The V segment lost 9 bases and the J segment 4 bases; nucleotides outside the gene matches: 2. The CDR3, as DNA: TGTGCCAGACTAGCGGGAGGGTGCACCGGGGAGCTGTTTTTT. Its translation is CARLAGGCTGELFF.